These T cell receptor beta chains were read from a single sample in a study of cytomegalovirus exposure and HLA in healthy donors. TCRdb keeps only in-frame clones here, not all; method: immunoSEQ multiplex PCR. Among about 140,000 clones listed, 80% to 90% were seen once. Sequencing was done on a sample of PBMCs. The source is a young woman in good health and CMV-seropositive. CDR3s include the opening cysteine and the closing phenylalanine or tryptophan. D genes are given only for firm matches. Size values are once, few and many counts, or a class for expanded clones, and some rows have none.

cdr3_aa cdr3_nt j_call v_call d_call clone_size
CAWTSGTLQGEAFF TGTGCCTGGACTTCTGGTACCTTACAGGGGGAAGCTTTCTTT TRBJ1-1 TRBV30 TRBD1 NA
CASSQDDRGNYGYTF TGCGCCAGCAGCCAAGATGATCGGGGGAACTATGGCTACACCTTC TRBJ1-2 TRBV4-1 NA NA
CASSLGRAGSGYTF TGTGCCAGCAGCTTGGGACGGGCGGGCAGTGGCTACACCTTC TRBJ1-2 TRBV5-6 NA NA
CASSYSQNQPQHF TGTGCCAGCAGTTACTCACAGAATCAGCCCCAGCATTTT TRBJ1-5 TRBV6-5 NA once
CASSQKGAGNTIYF TGCGCCAGCAGCCAAAAAGGAGCAGGAAACACCATATATTTT TRBJ1-3 TRBV4-1 NA NA
CASSLSLGLAGGEMSYEQYF TGTGCCAGCAGTTTATCATTAGGGCTAGCGGGAGGTGAAATGTCCTACGAGCAGTACTTC TRBJ2-7 TRBV27 TRBD2 NA
CASSLAPYSYNEQFF TGTGCCAGTAGTTTGGCCCCGTACTCCTACAATGAGCAGTTCTTC TRBJ2-1 TRBV19 NA NA
CATRQGGTEAFF TGTGCCACCCGACAGGGAGGTACTGAAGCTTTCTTT TRBJ1-1 TRBV19 TRBD1 NA
CASSPPGQGARGTEAFF TGTGCCAGCAGCCCTCCGGGACAGGGGGCGCGGGGCACTGAAGCTTTCTTT TRBJ1-1 TRBV5-6 TRBD1 NA
CSVRGSSTDTQYF TGCAGCGTTCGGGGGTCTAGCACAGATACGCAGTATTTT TRBJ2-3 TRBV29-1 NA NA
CASSYQEGNTEAFF TGTGCCAGCAGTTACCAGGAGGGTAACACTGAAGCTTTCTTT TRBJ1-1 TRBV6-5 NA NA
CASSLAHNEQFF TGTGCCAGCAGCTTGGCCCACAATGAGCAGTTCTTC TRBJ2-1 TRBV7-9 NA NA
CASRRQDTGELFF TGCGCCAGCAGAAGACAGGACACCGGGGAGCTGTTTTTT TRBJ2-2 TRBV5-1 NA NA
CASSNDRAYEQYF TGCGCCAGCAGTAATGACAGGGCCTACGAGCAGTACTTC TRBJ2-7 TRBV10-2 TRBD1 NA
CASSYSRGGVSTEAFF TGTGCCAGCAGTTACTCGAGGGGGGGCGTCAGCACTGAAGCTTTCTTT TRBJ1-1 TRBV6-5 NA NA
CASSPGGGTDTQYF TGTGCCAGCAGCCCCGGCGGGGGTACAGATACGCAGTATTTT TRBJ2-3 TRBV7-2 TRBD2 NA
CASSPSGGASEQYF TGCGCCAGCAGCCCTAGCGGGGGGGCGTCCGAGCAGTACTTC TRBJ2-7 TRBV5-1 TRBD2 few
CASSWGDRDNQPQHF TGCGCCAGCAGCTGGGGGGACAGGGACAATCAGCCCCAGCATTTT TRBJ1-5 TRBV5-1 TRBD1 NA
CASSEQANTEAFF TGTGCCAGCAGTGAGCAGGCGAACACTGAAGCTTTCTTT TRBJ1-1 TRBV6-1 NA NA
CASSSRTGGRQFMNTEAFF TGTGCCAGTAGTAGTAGGACAGGGGGACGGCAGTTCATGAACACTGAAGCTTTCTTT TRBJ1-1 TRBV19 TRBD1 NA
CASSVGYEQYF TGTGCCAGCAGTGTCGGGTACGAGCAGTACTTC TRBJ2-7 TRBV6-1 NA NA
CASSPLAGGVDTQYF TGTGCCAGCAGTCCACTAGCGGGGGGGGTAGATACGCAGTATTTT TRBJ2-3 TRBV6-1 TRBD2 NA
CASSLGVRDRYNQPQHF TGTGCCAGCAGCCTGGGAGTTAGGGACAGGTACAATCAGCCCCAGCATTTT TRBJ1-5 TRBV5-6 TRBD1 NA
CASSSGLRNTEAFF TGTGCCAGCAGTTCGGGACTTCGGAACACTGAAGCTTTCTTT TRBJ1-1 TRBV5-6 NA once
CASSFQGATGELFF TGTGCCAGCAGCTTTCAAGGGGCCACCGGGGAGCTGTTTTTT TRBJ2-2 TRBV11-2 NA NA
CAATTSGNTIYF TGTGCCGCGACGACATCGGGAAACACCATATATTTT TRBJ1-3 TRBV28 NA NA
CASSPRQGSYNEQFF TGTGCCAGCAGCCCGAGACAGGGCTCCTACAATGAGCAGTTCTTC TRBJ2-1 TRBV7-2 TRBD1 NA
CASSSGLAGRQETQYF TGTGCCAGCAGTTCCGGACTAGCGGGGAGACAAGAGACCCAGTACTTC TRBJ2-5 TRBV7-9 TRBD2 NA
CASSQDTGNNQPQHF TGCGCCAGCAGCCAAGATACGGGTAACAATCAGCCCCAGCATTTT TRBJ1-5 TRBV4-3 NA NA
CASSPRLGSSGNTIYF TGTGCCAGCAGCCCTCGACTAGGATCCTCTGGAAACACCATATATTTT TRBJ1-3 TRBV9 NA NA
CASSLNQGGGETQYF TGTGCCAGCAGCCTAAACCAGGGAGGCGGGGAGACCCAGTACTTC TRBJ2-5 TRBV28 NA NA
CASSSTGPLQPQHF TGTGCCAGCAGTTCGACAGGACCCCTTCAGCCCCAGCATTTT TRBJ1-5 TRBV27 NA NA
CASSDTRASTDTQYF TGTGCCAGCAGTGACACCCGCGCTAGCACAGATACGCAGTATTTT TRBJ2-3 TRBV6-4 NA NA
CASGILTGSDSPLHF TGTGCCAGCGGCATACTTACAGGGTCGGATTCACCCCTCCACTTT TRBJ1-6 TRBV28 NA NA
CASSGQASYEQYF TGTGCCAGCTCTGGACAGGCCTCCTACGAGCAGTACTTC TRBJ2-7 TRBV28 TRBD1 NA
CASSSPSGGVVNTQYF TGCGCCAGCAGCTCACCTAGCGGGGGGGTTGTAAATACGCAGTATTTT TRBJ2-3 TRBV5-1 TRBD2 NA
CASSPPALRSGANVLTF TGCGCCAGCAGCCCTCCAGCGCTACGCTCTGGGGCCAACGTCCTGACTTTC TRBJ2-6 TRBV4-1 NA once
CASSWDSPYYGYTF TGTGCCAGCAGCTGGGACAGTCCGTACTATGGCTACACCTTC TRBJ1-2 TRBV7-2 TRBD1 NA
CASSPQGIYGYTF TGTGCCAGCAGTCCCCAGGGTATCTATGGCTACACCTTC TRBJ1-2 TRBV6-5 NA few
CASSSGEGIRNEQFF TGTGCCAGCAGTAGCGGGGAGGGGATAAGGAATGAGCAGTTCTTC TRBJ2-1 TRBV6-4 TRBD2 NA
CASSQESVGGSSQPQHF TGCGCCAGCAGCCAAGAATCGGTCGGAGGGTCAAGTCAGCCCCAGCATTTT TRBJ1-5 TRBV4-3 NA NA
CASSLEGLNTEAFF TGCGCCAGCAGCTTGGAGGGGCTGAACACTGAAGCTTTCTTT TRBJ1-1 TRBV5-1 NA NA
CASSLEASGGKDTQYF TGCGCCAGCAGCTTGGAGGCTAGCGGGGGTAAGGATACGCAGTATTTT TRBJ2-3 TRBV5-1 TRBD2 NA
CASSFEVGTSGDYEQYF TGTGCCAGCAGCTTCGAGGTTGGCACTAGCGGAGACTACGAGCAGTACTTC TRBJ2-7 TRBV7-6 TRBD2 once
CASSATTSGGMTQYF TGTGCCAGCAGTGCTACCACTAGCGGCGGAATGACCCAGTACTTC TRBJ2-5 TRBV9 TRBD2 NA